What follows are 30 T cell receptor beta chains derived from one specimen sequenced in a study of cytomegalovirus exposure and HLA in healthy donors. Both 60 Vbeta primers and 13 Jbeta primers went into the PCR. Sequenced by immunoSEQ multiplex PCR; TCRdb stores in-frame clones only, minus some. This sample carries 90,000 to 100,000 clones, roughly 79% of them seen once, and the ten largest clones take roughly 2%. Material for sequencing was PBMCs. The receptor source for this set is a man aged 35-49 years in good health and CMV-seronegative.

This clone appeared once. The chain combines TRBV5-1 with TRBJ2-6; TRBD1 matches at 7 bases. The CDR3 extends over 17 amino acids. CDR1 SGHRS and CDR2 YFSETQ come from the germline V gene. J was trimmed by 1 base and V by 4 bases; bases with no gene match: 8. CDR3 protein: CASSGNQGVSGANVLTF. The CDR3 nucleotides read TGCGCCAGCAGCGGAAACCAGGGGGTATCTGGGGCCAACGTCCTGACTTTC.

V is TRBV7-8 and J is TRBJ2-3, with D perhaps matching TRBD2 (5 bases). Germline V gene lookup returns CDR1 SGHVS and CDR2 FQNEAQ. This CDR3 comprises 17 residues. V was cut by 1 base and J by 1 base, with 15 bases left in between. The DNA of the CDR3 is TGTGCCAGCAGCTTAGTCAGCGGCCGGTTCGGCACAGATACGCAGTATTTT. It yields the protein CASSLVSGRFGTDTQYF.

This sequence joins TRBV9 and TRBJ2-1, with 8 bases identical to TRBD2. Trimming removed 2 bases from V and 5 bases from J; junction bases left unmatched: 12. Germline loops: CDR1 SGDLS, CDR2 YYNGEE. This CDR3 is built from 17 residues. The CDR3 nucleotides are TGTGCCAGCAGCGTGATAGCGGGACCTATCGCGGACAATGAGCAGTTCTTC. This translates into CASSVIAGPIADNEQFF.

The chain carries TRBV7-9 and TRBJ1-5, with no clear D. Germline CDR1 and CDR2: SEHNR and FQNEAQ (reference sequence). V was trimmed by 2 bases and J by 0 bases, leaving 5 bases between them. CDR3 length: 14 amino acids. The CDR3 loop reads CASSLIDSNQPQHF. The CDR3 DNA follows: TGTGCCAGCAGCTTAATAGATAGCAATCAGCCCCAGCATTTT. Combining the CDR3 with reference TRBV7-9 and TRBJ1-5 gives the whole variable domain DTGVSQNPRHKITKRGQNVTFRCDPISEHNRLYWYRQTLGQGPEFLTYFQNEAQLEKSRLLSDRFSAERPKGSFSTLEIQRTEQGDSAMYLCASSLIDSNQPQHFGDGTRLSIL.

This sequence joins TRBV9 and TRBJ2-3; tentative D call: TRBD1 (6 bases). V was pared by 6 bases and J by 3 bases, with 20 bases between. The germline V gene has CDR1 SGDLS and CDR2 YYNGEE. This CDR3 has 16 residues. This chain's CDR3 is CASNPRGGVMTDTQYF. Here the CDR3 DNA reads TGTGCCAGCAACCCCAGAGGGGGAGTTATGACAGATACGCAGTATTTT.

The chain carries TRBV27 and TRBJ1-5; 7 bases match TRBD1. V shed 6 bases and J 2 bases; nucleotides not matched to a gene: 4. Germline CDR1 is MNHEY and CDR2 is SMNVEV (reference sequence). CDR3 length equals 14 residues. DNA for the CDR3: TGTGCCAGCAGAATTACAGGGGGCAATCAGCCCCAGCATTTT. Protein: CASRITGGNQPQHF.

The CDR3 region is CASSLGLAVISSYNEQFF. DNA for the CDR3: TGCGCCAGCAGCTTGGGGCTAGCGGTAATAAGCTCCTACAATGAGCAGTTCTTC. The chain has TRBV5-1 and TRBJ2-1; 7 bases are a match to TRBD2. The CDR3 loop spans 18 amino acids. Germline assignment: CDR1 SGHRS and CDR2 YFSETQ. Trimming at V came to 0 bases and at J to 0 bases, leaving 9 bases not matched to a gene.

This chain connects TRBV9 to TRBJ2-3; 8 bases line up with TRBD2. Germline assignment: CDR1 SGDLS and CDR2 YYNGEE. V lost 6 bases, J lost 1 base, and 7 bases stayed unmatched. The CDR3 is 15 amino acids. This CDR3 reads CASTTGTRRTDTQYF. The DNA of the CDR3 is TGTGCCAGCACCACCGGGACTAGGCGCACAGATACGCAGTATTTT. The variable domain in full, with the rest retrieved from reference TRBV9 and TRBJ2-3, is DSGVTQTPKHLITATGQRVTLRCSPRSGDLSVYWYQQSLDQGLQFLIQYYNGEERAKGNILERFSAQQFPDLHSELNLSSLELGDSALYFCASTTGTRRTDTQYFGPGTRLTVL.

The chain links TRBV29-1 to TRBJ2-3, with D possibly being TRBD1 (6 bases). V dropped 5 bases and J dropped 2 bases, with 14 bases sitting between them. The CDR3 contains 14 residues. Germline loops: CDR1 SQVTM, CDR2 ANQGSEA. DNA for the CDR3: TGCAGCGTTATACTCAGGGGCCACACAGATACGCAGTATTTT. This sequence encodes CSVILRGHTDTQYF.

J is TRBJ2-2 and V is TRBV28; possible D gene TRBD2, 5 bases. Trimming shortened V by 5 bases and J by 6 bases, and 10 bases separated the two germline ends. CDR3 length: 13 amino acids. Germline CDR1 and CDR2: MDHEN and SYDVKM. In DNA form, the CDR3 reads TGTGCCAGCAGTCGGACTGGACCCGGGGAGCTGTTTTTT. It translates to CASSRTGPGELFF.

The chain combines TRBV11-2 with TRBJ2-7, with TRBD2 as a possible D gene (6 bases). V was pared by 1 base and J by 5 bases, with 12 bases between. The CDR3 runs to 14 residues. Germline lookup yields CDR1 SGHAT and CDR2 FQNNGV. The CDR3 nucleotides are TGTGCCAGCAGCTTAGCCCGGGAGTGGGACGAGCAGTACTTC. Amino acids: CASSLAREWDEQYF.

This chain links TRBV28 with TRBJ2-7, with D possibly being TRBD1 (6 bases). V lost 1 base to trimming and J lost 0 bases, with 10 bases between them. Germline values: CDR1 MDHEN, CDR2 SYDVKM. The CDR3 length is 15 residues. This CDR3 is CASSLFRDTSYEQYF. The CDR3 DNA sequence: TGTGCCAGCAGTTTATTCCGGGACACCTCCTACGAGCAGTACTTC.

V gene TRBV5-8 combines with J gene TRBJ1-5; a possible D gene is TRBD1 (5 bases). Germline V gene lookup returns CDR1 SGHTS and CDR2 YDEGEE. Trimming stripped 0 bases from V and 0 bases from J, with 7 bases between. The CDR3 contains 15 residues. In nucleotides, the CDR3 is TGTGCCAGCAGCTTGGGCAGGGATAGCAATCAGCCCCAGCATTTT. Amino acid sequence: CASSLGRDSNQPQHF.

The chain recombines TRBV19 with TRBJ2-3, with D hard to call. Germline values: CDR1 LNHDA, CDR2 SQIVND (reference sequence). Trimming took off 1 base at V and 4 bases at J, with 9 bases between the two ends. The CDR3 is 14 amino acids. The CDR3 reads CASSIGPAADTQYF. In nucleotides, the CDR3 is TGTGCCAGTAGTATAGGGCCCGCAGCAGATACGCAGTATTTT.

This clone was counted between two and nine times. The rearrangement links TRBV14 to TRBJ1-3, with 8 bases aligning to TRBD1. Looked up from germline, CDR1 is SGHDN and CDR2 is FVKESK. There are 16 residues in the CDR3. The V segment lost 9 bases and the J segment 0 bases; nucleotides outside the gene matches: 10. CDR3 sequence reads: CASSGGLTSSGNTIYF. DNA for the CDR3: TGTGCCAGTTCAGGGGGCCTTACTTCCTCTGGAAACACCATATATTTT.

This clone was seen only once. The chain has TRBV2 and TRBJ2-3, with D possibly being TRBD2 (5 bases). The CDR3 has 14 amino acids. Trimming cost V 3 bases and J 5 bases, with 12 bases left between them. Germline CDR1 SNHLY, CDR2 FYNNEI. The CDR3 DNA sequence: TGTGCCAGCAGTGACCGGGGTCGGAGAGATACGCAGTATTTT. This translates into CASSDRGRRDTQYF.

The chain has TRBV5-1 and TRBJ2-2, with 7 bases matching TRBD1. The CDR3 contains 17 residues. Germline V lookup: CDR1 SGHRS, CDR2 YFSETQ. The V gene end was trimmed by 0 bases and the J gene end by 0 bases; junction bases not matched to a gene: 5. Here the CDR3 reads CASSLGFQGANTGELFF. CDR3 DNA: TGCGCCAGCAGCTTGGGGTTCCAGGGGGCGAACACCGGGGAGCTGTTTTTT.

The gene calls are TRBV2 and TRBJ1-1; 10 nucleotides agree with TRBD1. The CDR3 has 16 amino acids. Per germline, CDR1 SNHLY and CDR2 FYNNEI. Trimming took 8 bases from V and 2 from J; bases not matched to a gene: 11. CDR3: CASHSPGTGENTEAFF. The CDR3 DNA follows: TGTGCCAGCCATTCCCCAGGGACAGGGGAAAACACTGAAGCTTTCTTT. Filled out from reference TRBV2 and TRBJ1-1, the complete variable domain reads EPEVTQTPSHQVTQMGQEVILRCVPISNHLYFYWYRQILGQKVEFLVSFYNNEISEKSEIFDDQFSVERPDGSNFTLKIRSTKLEDSAMYFCASHSPGTGENTEAFFGQGTRLTVV.

Written as DNA, the CDR3 is TGTGCCAGCAGCGTAGGGGGACAGACATACGAGCAGTACTTC. Translated, it gives CASSVGGQTYEQYF. This chain connects TRBV9 to TRBJ2-7; 7 nucleotides line up with TRBD1. Germline assignment: CDR1 SGDLS and CDR2 YYNGEE. V was pared by 0 bases and J by 4 bases, with 4 bases of the junction left unmatched. The CDR3 consists of 14 residues.

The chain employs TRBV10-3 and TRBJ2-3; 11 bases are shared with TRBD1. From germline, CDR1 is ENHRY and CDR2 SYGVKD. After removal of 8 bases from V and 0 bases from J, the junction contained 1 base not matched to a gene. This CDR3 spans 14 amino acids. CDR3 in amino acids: CAIGTGGSTDTQYF. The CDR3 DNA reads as TGTGCCATCGGGACAGGGGGTAGCACAGATACGCAGTATTTT.

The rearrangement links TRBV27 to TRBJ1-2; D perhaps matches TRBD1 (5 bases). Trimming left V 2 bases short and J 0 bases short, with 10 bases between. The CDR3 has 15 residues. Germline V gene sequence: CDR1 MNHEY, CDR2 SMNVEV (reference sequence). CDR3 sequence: CASSLGTGANYGYTF. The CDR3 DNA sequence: TGTGCCAGCAGTTTAGGAACAGGAGCTAACTATGGCTACACCTTC.

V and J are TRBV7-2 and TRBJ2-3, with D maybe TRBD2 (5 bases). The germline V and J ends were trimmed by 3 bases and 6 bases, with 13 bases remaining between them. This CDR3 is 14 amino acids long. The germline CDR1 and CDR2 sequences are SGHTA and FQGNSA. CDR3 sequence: CASSLRMGVDTQYF. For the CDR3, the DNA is TGTGCCAGCAGCTTGCGAATGGGAGTTGATACGCAGTATTTT. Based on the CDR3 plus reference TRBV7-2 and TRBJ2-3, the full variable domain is GAGVSQSPSNKVTEKGKDVELRCDPISGHTALYWYRQSLGQGLEFLIYFQGNSAPDKSGLPSDRFSAERTGGSVSTLTIQRTQQEDSAVYLCASSLRMGVDTQYFGPGTRLTVL.

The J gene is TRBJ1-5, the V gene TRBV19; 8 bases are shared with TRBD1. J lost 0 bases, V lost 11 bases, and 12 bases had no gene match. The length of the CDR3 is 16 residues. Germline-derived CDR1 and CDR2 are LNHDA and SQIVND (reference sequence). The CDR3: CAGRTGTIDSNQPQHF. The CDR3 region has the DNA TGTGCCGGAAGGACAGGGACAATAGATAGCAATCAGCCCCAGCATTTT.

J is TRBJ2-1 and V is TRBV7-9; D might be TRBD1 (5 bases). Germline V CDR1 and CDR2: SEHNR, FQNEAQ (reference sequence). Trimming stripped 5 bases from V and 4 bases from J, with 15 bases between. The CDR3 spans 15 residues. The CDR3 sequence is CASSPQPGLYNEQFF. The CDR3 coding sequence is TGTGCCAGCAGCCCCCAGCCAGGGTTATACAATGAGCAGTTCTTC.

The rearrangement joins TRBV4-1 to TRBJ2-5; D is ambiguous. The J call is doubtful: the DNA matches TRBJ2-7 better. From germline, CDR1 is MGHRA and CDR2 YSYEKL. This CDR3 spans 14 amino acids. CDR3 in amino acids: CASSPPDSAYEQYF. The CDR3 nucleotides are TGCGCCAGCAGCCCCCCCGACTCGGCCTACGAGCAGTACTTC.

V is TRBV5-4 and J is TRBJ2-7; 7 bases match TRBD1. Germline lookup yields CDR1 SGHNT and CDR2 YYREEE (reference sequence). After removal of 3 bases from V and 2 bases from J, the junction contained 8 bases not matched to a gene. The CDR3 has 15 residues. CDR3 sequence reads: CASSSLDRVTYEQYF. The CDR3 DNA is TGTGCCAGCAGCTCACTAGACAGGGTTACCTACGAGCAGTACTTC.

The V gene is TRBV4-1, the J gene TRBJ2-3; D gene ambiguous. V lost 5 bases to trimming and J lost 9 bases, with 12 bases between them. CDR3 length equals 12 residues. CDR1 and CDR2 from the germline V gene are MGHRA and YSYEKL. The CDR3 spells CASSDAVSTQYF. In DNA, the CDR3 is TGCGCCAGCAGCGACGCGGTCTCGACGCAGTATTTT.

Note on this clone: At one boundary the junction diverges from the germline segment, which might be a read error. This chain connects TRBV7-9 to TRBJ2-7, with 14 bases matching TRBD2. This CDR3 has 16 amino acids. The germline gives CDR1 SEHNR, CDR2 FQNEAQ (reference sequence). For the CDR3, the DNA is TGTTCCAGCAGCCCGACTAGCGGGAGGGCCGTATACGAGCAGTACTTC. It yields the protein CSSSPTSGRAVYEQYF.

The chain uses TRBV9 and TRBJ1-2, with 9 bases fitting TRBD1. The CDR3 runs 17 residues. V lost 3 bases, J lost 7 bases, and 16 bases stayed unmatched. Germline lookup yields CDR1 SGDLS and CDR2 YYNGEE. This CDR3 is CASSGWGQGYMGAGYTF. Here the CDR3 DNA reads TGTGCCAGCAGCGGATGGGGACAGGGTTATATGGGTGCTGGCTACACCTTC.

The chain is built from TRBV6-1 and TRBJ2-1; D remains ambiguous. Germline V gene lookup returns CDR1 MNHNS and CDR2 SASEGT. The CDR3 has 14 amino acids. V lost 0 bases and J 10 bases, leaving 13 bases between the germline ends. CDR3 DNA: TGTGCCAGCAGTGAAGCCCCCCTAGTCCGGGAGCAGTTCTTC. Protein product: CASSEAPLVREQFF.